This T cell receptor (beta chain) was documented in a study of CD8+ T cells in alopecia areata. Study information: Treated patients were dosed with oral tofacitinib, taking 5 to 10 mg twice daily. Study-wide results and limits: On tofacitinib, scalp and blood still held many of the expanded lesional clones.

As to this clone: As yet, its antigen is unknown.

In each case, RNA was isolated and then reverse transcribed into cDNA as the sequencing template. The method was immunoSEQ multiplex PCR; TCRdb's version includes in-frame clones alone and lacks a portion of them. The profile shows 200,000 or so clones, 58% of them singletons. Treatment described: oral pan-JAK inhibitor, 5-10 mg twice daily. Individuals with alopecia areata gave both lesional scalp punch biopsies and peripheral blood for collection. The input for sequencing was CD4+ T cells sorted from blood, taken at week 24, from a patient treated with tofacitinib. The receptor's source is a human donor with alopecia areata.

CDR3 region: CASSLPGSWETQYF. The CDR3 DNA reads TGTGCCAGCAGCTTACCAGGGAGTTGGGAGACCCAGTACTTC. V and J are TRBV7-2 and TRBJ2-5; perhaps D is TRBD1 or TRBD2 (5 bases each). The CDR3 is 14 amino acids. V gave up 2 bases and J gave up 5 bases, with 12 bases separating them. The germline CDR1 and CDR2 sequences are SGHTA and FQGNSA.